One sample yielded the 23 T cell receptor beta chains listed below, sequenced in a study of shared clonotypes between healthy human individuals. The repertoire was sequenced with immunoSEQ multiplex PCR; TCRdb's copy has only in-frame clones and lacks some. Among hundreds of thousands of clones listed, 60% to 75% were seen once. The sample taken for sequencing was memory CD4+ T cells sorted from blood. Subset in this sample: CD45RA-negative fraction. The receptors here all came from a young woman in good health.

V usage is TRBV6-6 and J usage is TRBJ1-1; the D gene is possibly TRBD1 (5 bases). The CDR3 runs to 13 residues. V dropped 8 bases and J dropped 1 base, with 11 bases sitting between them. In germline, CDR1 is MNHNY, CDR2 SVGAGI (reference sequence). CDR3 amino acids: CASARGGNTEAFF. CDR3 nucleotide sequence: TGTGCCAGCGCACGGGGGGGGAACACTGAAGCTTTCTTT.

There are a few counts of this clone. The chain carries TRBV5-6 and TRBJ1-2; 11 nucleotides align to TRBD1. This CDR3 region has 14 residues. J gave up 7 bases and V 5 bases, and 7 bases lay outside the gene matches. Germline lookup yields CDR1 SGHDT and CDR2 YYEEEE. CDR3 sequence reads: CASSDGQGARGYTF. DNA of the CDR3: TGTGCCAGCAGTGACGGACAGGGGGCGCGTGGCTACACCTTC.

The chain employs TRBV5-1 and TRBJ2-2; no reliable D call. Germline V lookup: CDR1 SGHRS, CDR2 YFSETQ. CDR3 size: 14 residues. Trimming removed 0 bases from V and 7 bases from J, with 10 bases in between. In DNA, the CDR3 is TGCGCCAGCAGCTTGGACAGCTGGGACGGGGAGCTGTTTTTT. It encodes CASSLDSWDGELFF.

This clone appeared once. This chain uses TRBV19 with TRBJ2-2; possibly TRBD1 for D (5 bases). The germline V gene has CDR1 LNHDA and CDR2 SQIVND (reference sequence). The V and J ends lost 11 bases and 8 bases respectively, with 21 bases between them. This CDR3 comprises 14 residues. CDR3 protein: CAVRHRLARGELFF. The CDR3 DNA reads as TGTGCCGTGCGGCACAGGTTGGCCAGGGGGGAGCTGTTTTTT.

The chain couples TRBV5-6 to TRBJ1-1; a weak D match, TRBD1 (5 bases). The CDR3 extends over 16 amino acids. Germline V CDR1 and CDR2: SGHDT, YYEEEE. Trimming left V 2 bases short and J 4 bases short, with 18 bases between. The CDR3 is CASSFSLGGVGTEAFF. The CDR3 region has the DNA TGTGCCAGCAGCTTTTCTCTAGGAGGGGTCGGCACTGAAGCTTTCTTT.

This chain links TRBV29-1 with TRBJ1-1; the D is unclear. This CDR3 is built from 14 residues. CDR1 is SQVTM and CDR2 is ANQGSEA in the germline V gene. V lost 4 bases and J 0 bases, leaving 12 bases between the germline ends. CDR3 sequence reads: CSVGEGPMNTEAFF. The CDR3 bases are TGCAGCGTTGGGGAAGGACCGATGAACACTGAAGCTTTCTTT.

The rearrangement uses TRBV2 and TRBJ1-2; 9 nucleotides line up with TRBD1. J gave up 0 bases and V 5 bases, and 4 bases lay outside the gene matches. The length of the CDR3 is 15 residues. CDR1 is SNHLY, CDR2 FYNNEI, per germline. The CDR3: CASSRTGASNYGYTF. CDR3 nucleotides: TGTGCCAGCAGTAGGACAGGGGCCTCTAACTATGGCTACACCTTC. The full variable domain, completed using reference TRBV2 and TRBJ1-2, is EPEVTQTPSHQVTQMGQEVILRCVPISNHLYFYWYRQILGQKVEFLVSFYNNEISEKSEIFDDQFSVERPDGSNFTLKIRSTKLEDSAMYFCASSRTGASNYGYTFGSGTRLTVV.

This clone was detected a few times. The chain carries TRBV4-1 and TRBJ1-2, with D possibly TRBD1 on 5 matching bases. The CDR3 runs to 17 residues. Trimming left V 0 bases short and J 0 bases short, with 14 bases between. CDR1 and CDR2 (germline): MGHRA, YSYEKL. As DNA, the CDR3 is TGCGCCAGCAGCCAAGATCCGCCCCTAGGGGCTAACTATGGCTACACCTTC. Translated: CASSQDPPLGANYGYTF.

V usage is TRBV30 and J usage is TRBJ2-7; 13 bases agree with TRBD2. Germline V gene data show CDR1 as GTSNPN and CDR2 as SVGIG (reference sequence). This CDR3 is built from 12 residues. V lost 8 bases, J lost 5 bases, and 3 bases stayed unmatched. CDR3 DNA sequence: TGTGCCCGGACTAGCGGGAGCCACGAGCAGTACTTC. Encoded protein: CARTSGSHEQYF.

The chain is built from TRBV5-1 and TRBJ2-2; 8 bases are a match to TRBD1. J lost 6 bases, V lost 0 bases, and 1 base had no gene match. Germline lookup yields CDR1 SGHRS and CDR2 YFSETQ. The CDR3 is 14 residues long. CDR3 region: CASSLDRGSGELFF. CDR3 coding DNA: TGCGCCAGCAGCTTGGACAGGGGGTCCGGGGAGCTGTTTTTT.

In DNA, the CDR3 is TGTGCCAGCAGCTGGGGGACTAGCGCTCAAGAGACCCAGTACTTC. Translated: CASSWGTSAQETQYF. The rearrangement uses TRBV7-9 and TRBJ2-5, with 10 bases matching TRBD2. CDR1 and CDR2 (germline): SEHNR, FQNEAQ (reference sequence). V lost 4 bases and J lost 2; bases outside the gene matches: 4. This CDR3 contains 15 residues.

The chain joins TRBV19 to TRBJ1-1; D not certain. Trimming cost V 1 base and J 4 bases, with 10 bases left between them. Germline V gives CDR1 LNHDA, CDR2 SQIVND (reference sequence). The CDR3 has 14 residues. Here the CDR3 DNA reads TGTGCCAGTAGTATAGCGGCAGAGGGCACTGAAGCTTTCTTT. It encodes CASSIAAEGTEAFF.

The chain couples TRBV11-1 to TRBJ2-2, with TRBD1 matching 7 bases. This CDR3 spans 16 amino acids. The V and J ends lost 2 bases and 5 bases, in that order; junction bases with no gene match: 8. Germline loops: CDR1 SGHAT, CDR2 FQDESV (reference sequence). Here the CDR3 reads CASSLFEGGGTGELFF. The CDR3 DNA follows: TGTGCCAGCAGCTTATTTGAAGGGGGCGGAACCGGGGAGCTGTTTTTT.

The chain carries TRBV19 and TRBJ2-5; perhaps TRBD1 as D (5 bases). There are 13 residues in the CDR3. CDR1 LNHDA and CDR2 SQIVND come from the germline V gene (reference sequence). The V end lost 2 bases, the J end lost 3 bases, and 7 bases lay between the germline ends. CDR3 DNA sequence: TGTGCCAGTAGTATACAGGGTAAAGAGACCCAGTACTTC. This gives the protein CASSIQGKETQYF.

The chain combines TRBV9 with TRBJ2-5; TRBD1 is a possible D gene (6 bases). This CDR3 comprises 13 residues. Trimming took 3 bases from V and 3 from J, leaving 9 bases between them. CDR1 and CDR2 (germline): SGDLS, YYNGEE. DNA for the CDR3: TGTGCCAGCAGCGCCGGACAGAAAGAGACCCAGTACTTC. It yields the protein CASSAGQKETQYF.

The chain joins TRBV28 to TRBJ2-2, with D unclear. V dropped 4 bases and J dropped 0 bases, with 3 bases sitting between them. Germline V gene data show CDR1 as MDHEN and CDR2 as SYDVKM. CDR3 length: 13 amino acids. The CDR3 sequence: CASSWANTGELFF. CDR3 DNA: TGTGCCAGCAGTTGGGCGAACACCGGGGAGCTGTTTTTT.

This clone was counted between two and nine times. The chain couples TRBV7-6 to TRBJ2-5, with D unclear. The CDR3 runs 12 residues. Germline V gives CDR1 SGHVS, CDR2 FNYEAQ. V lost 2 bases and J lost 5, with 6 bases in between. Written as DNA, the CDR3 is TGTGCCAGCAGCTTAAATACCGAGACCCAGTACTTC. Protein sequence: CASSLNTETQYF.

This chain joins TRBV28 and TRBJ2-2; possibly TRBD1 for D (6 bases). This CDR3 comprises 13 residues. V lost 7 bases, J lost 4 bases, and 10 bases lay in between. Per germline, CDR1 MDHEN and CDR2 SYDVKM. The CDR3 bases are TGTGCCAGCACGAGGACAGTCACCGGGGAGCTGTTTTTT. Translation gives CASTRTVTGELFF.

The chain couples TRBV6-6 to TRBJ2-7; D call uncertain. The germline V gene has CDR1 MNHNY and CDR2 SVGAGI (reference sequence). This CDR3 comprises 11 residues. V was shortened by 6 bases and J by 5 bases, with 8 bases between the two germline ends. DNA of the CDR3: TGTGCCAGCAGCCGAAATCACGAGCAGTACTTC. Protein sequence: CASSRNHEQYF.

The chain recombines TRBV5-4 with TRBJ2-1, with 10 bases that match TRBD2. V gave up 2 bases and J gave up 10 bases; unmatched junction bases: 9. This CDR3 has 15 residues. Germline V gene sequence: CDR1 SGHNT, CDR2 YYREEE (reference sequence). The CDR3 DNA reads as TGTGCCAGCAGCTTAACTCTAGCGGGAGAAGTAGAGCAGTTCTTC. Its protein product is CASSLTLAGEVEQFF.

This clone was seen a few times. The rearrangement joins TRBV19 to TRBJ2-7; the match to TRBD2 covers 11 bases. Germline CDR1 and CDR2: LNHDA and SQIVND (reference sequence). J lost 5 bases, V lost 5 bases, and 8 bases had no gene match. The CDR3 has 15 residues. Here the CDR3 DNA reads TGTGCCAGTAGTGGTAGCGGGAGGGCCGGCAACGAGCAGTACTTC. This translates into CASSGSGRAGNEQYF.

This chain connects TRBV13 to TRBJ2-7; 8 bases fit TRBD1. The CDR3 has 16 amino acids. The V segment lost 5 bases and the J segment 2 bases; nucleotides outside the gene matches: 11. Germline assignment: CDR1 PRHDT and CDR2 FYEKMQ (reference sequence). The CDR3 is CASSPGGGATPYEQYF. In DNA form, the CDR3 reads TGTGCCAGCAGCCCAGGGGGCGGGGCCACCCCCTACGAGCAGTACTTC.

This clone was counted only a few times. The chain uses TRBV7-6 and TRBJ2-2, with a tentative D call TRBD2 (5 bases). Germline-derived CDR1 and CDR2 are SGHVS and FNYEAQ. The length of the CDR3 is 12 residues. The germline V and J ends were trimmed by 7 bases and 7 bases, with 10 bases remaining between them. The CDR3 loop reads CASTSGDGELFF. DNA for the CDR3: TGTGCCAGCACCTCCGGGGACGGGGAGCTGTTTTTT.